This T cell receptor beta chain was found in a study of beta chain features in type 1 diabetes. Study results and caveats: HLA influence on TCRB rearrangement stayed unresolved here. All four CD4+ subsets from Type 1 diabetes patients carried moderately but significantly shorter TCRB CDR3s. Reads derived from cDNA could over-represent cells showing high TCR expression.

V shed 4 bases, J shed 6 bases, and the junction held 3 bases outside the gene matches. Germline V gives CDR1 SQVTM, CDR2 ANQGSEA. CDR3 length: 13 amino acids. TCRB transcripts that were expressed got sequenced, as all of the isolated RNA had been reverse transcribed. Using immunoSEQ multiplex PCR, the repertoire was profiled, and TCRdb retains in-frame clones only, with some absent. This table holds 200,000 to 300,000 clones, roughly 20% found once. This clone was seen more than once but under ten times. What it recognizes is unknown. Researchers reported sorting CD4+ naive, central memory, regulatory and stem cell-like memory cells via CD45RO/CCR7/CD25/CD127/CD95/CD27. The authors obtained over 95% purity in all sorted populations.

This TCR was recovered from a woman aged 40 to 50 with type 1 diabetes. The sequencing sample was made of naive CD4+ T cells from blood. J is TRBJ2-5 and V is TRBV29-1, with TRBD2 identical over 12 bases. The CDR3 region is CSVASGGGQTQYF. As DNA, the CDR3 is TGCAGCGTTGCTAGCGGGGGGGGACAGACCCAGTACTTC.